The 3 T cell receptor beta chains below were found in one sample sequenced in a study of Ad26.COV2.S vaccination and SARS-CoV-2 variants. The treatment denotes: 15 to 20 received Ad26.COV2.S at low or high dose, single or two shots; 5 received placebo; per-sample allocation not given. Sampling occurred on day 63 after the first vaccine or placebo injection. The protocol was immunoSEQ multiplex PCR, while the TCRdb copy is restricted to in-frame clones and leaves out a portion. The sample consists of around 300,000 clones, roughly 90% of them appearing once. The starting material was peripheral blood, obtained in a trial of Ad26.COV2.S vaccine versus placebo. The receptors come from a person aged 18-65 years who received the Ad26.COV2.S COVID-19 vaccine or a placebo.

CDR3: CASSLVSGSNEQYF. In DNA form, the CDR3 reads TGTGCCAGCAGCTTGGTTAGCGGGAGTAACGAGCAGTACTTC. This chain joins TRBV5-4 and TRBJ2-7; 9 nucleotides line up with TRBD2. CDR1 and CDR2 from the germline V gene are SGHNT and YYREEE (reference sequence). This CDR3 comprises 14 residues. With V trimmed by 0 bases and J by 5 bases, 3 bases remained unmatched.

The rearrangement uses TRBV11-1 and TRBJ2-7; perhaps TRBD1 as D (5 bases). The length of the CDR3 is 13 residues. Germline V gene data show CDR1 as SGHAT and CDR2 as FQDESV (reference sequence). The V end was cut by 3 bases, the J end by 3 bases, with 9 bases between. The CDR3 here is CASSFEQGYEQYF. CDR3 coding DNA: TGTGCCAGCAGCTTTGAGCAGGGCTACGAGCAGTACTTC.

The J gene is TRBJ1-1, the V gene TRBV9, with D possibly TRBD1 on 6 matching bases. Trimming removed 2 bases at V and 3 bases at J, with 14 bases between. Germline CDR1 is SGDLS and CDR2 is YYNGEE. The CDR3 length is 15 residues. DNA of the CDR3: TGTGCCAGCAGCGTTGGGGGGCGTTGGGACACTGAAGCTTTCTTT. This gives the protein CASSVGGRWDTEAFF. The whole variable domain, filled in from reference TRBV9 and TRBJ1-1, reads DSGVTQTPKHLITATGQRVTLRCSPRSGDLSVYWYQQSLDQGLQFLIQYYNGEERAKGNILERFSAQQFPDLHSELNLSSLELGDSALYFCASSVGGRWDTEAFFGQGTRLTVV.